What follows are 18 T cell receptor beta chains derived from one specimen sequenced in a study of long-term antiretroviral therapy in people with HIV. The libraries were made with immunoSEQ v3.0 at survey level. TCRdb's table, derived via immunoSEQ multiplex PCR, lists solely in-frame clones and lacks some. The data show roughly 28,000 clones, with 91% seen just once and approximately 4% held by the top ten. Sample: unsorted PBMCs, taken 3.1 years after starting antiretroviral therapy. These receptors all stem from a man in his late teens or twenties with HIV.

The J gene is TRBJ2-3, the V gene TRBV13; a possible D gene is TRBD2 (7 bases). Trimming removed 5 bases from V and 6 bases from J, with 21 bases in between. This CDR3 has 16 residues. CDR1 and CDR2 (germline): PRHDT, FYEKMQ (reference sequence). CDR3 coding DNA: TGTGCCAGCAGCCCCAACAGGGAAGCGGGGACGGATACGCAGTATTTT. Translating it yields CASSPNREAGTDTQYF.

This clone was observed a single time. CDR3 in DNA: TGTGCCAGCACCAAGCTGGGGTTTCTCTCCTACGAGCAGTACTTC. Encoded protein: CASTKLGFLSYEQYF. The rearrangement joins TRBV6-5 to TRBJ2-7; D gene unclear. The CDR3 sequence is 15 residues long. Germline V gives CDR1 MNHEY, CDR2 SVGAGI. With 7 bases removed from V and 0 bases from J, the gap between germline ends came to 16 bases.

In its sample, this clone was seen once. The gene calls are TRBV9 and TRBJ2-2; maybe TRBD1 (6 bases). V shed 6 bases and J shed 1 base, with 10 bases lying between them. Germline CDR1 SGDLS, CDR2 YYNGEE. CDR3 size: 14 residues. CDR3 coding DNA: TGTGCCAGCAAGGCAGGGGAGAACACCGGGGAGCTGTTTTTT. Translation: CASKAGENTGELFF. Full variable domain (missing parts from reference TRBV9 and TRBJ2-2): DSGVTQTPKHLITATGQRVTLRCSPRSGDLSVYWYQQSLDQGLQFLIQYYNGEERAKGNILERFSAQQFPDLHSELNLSSLELGDSALYFCASKAGENTGELFFGEGSRLTVL.

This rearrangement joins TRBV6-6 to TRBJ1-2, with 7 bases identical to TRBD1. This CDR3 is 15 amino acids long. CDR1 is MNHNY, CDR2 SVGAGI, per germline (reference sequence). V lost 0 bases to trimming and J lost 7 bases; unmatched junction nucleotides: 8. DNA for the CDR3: TGTGCCAGCAGTTACTCAGGGGGCGGGAGTCTTGGCTACACCTTC. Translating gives CASSYSGGGSLGYTF.

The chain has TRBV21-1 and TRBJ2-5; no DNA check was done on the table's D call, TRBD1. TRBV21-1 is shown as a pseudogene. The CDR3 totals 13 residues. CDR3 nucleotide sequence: TGTGCCAGCAGCAAGACGACAGAAGAGACCCAGTACTTC. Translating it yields CASSKTTEETQYF.

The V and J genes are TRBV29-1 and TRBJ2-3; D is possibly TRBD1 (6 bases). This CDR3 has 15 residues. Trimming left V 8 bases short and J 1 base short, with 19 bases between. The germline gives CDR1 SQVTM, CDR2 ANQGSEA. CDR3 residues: CSTGHPDPGTDTQYF. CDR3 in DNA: TGCAGCACGGGACACCCGGACCCTGGCACAGATACGCAGTATTTT.

The DNA for the CDR3 is TGTGCCAGCAGCCCCACGCCTGGGAGACAGACGAACTACGAGCAGTACTTC. This gives the protein CASSPTPGRQTNYEQYF. The chain recombines TRBV9 with TRBJ2-7, with D perhaps assigned TRBD1 or TRBD2 (5 bases each). The CDR3 has 17 amino acids. V gave up 4 bases and J gave up 3 bases, with 23 bases separating them. Germline CDR1 reads SGDLS; CDR2 reads YYNGEE.

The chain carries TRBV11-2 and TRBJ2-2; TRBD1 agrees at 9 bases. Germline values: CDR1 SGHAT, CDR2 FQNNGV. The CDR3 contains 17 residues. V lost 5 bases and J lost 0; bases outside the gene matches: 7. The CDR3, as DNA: TGTGCCAGCAGCAAAACCCGGACAGGGGCGAACACCGGGGAGCTGTTTTTT. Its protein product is CASSKTRTGANTGELFF.

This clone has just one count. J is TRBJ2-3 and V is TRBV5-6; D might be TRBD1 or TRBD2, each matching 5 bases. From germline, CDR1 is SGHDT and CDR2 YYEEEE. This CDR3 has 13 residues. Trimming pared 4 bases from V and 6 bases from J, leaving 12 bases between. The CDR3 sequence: CASSGTGPDTQYF. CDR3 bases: TGTGCCAGCAGCGGGACCGGTCCCGATACGCAGTATTTT.

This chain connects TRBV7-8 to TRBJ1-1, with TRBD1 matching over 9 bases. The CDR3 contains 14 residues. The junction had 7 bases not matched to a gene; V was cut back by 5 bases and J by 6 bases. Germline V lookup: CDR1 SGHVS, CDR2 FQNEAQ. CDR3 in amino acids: CASSAGQGLSEAFF. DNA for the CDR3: TGTGCCAGCAGCGCGGGACAGGGTCTCTCTGAAGCTTTCTTT.

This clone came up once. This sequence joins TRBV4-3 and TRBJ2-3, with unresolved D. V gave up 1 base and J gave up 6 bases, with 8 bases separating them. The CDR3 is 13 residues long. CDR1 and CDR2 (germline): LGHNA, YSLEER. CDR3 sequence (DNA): TGCGCCAGCAGCCAAGTCGGTGAGGATACGCAGTATTTT. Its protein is CASSQVGEDTQYF.

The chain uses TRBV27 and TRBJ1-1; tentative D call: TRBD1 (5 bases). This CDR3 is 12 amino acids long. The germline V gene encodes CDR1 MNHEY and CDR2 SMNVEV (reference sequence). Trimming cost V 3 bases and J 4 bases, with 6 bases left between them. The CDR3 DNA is TGTGCCAGCAGTTTGAGGGGCACTGAAGCTTTCTTT. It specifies CASSLRGTEAFF.

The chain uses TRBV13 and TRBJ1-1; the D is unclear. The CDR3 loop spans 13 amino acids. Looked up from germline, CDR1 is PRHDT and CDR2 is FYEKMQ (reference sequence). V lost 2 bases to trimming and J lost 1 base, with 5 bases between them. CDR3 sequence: CASSLPPNTEAFF. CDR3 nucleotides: TGTGCCAGCAGCTTACCTCCGAACACTGAAGCTTTCTTT.

In nucleotides, the CDR3 is TGTGCCAGCAGCCCGGCGCTGGGGTCCAGGGAGCTGTTTTTT. Residues: CASSPALGSRELFF. V gene TRBV4-2 combines with J gene TRBJ2-2, with unresolved D. Germline CDR1 reads LGHNA; CDR2 reads YNFKEQ. V lost 4 bases to trimming and J lost 9 bases, with 15 bases between them. The CDR3 spans 14 residues.

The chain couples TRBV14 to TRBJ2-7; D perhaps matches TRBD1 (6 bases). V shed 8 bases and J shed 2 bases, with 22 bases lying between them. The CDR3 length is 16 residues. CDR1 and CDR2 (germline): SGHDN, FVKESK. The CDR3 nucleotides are TGTGCCAGCCCGCAAGGGTTCAGACAGGCCCCCTACGAGCAGTACTTC. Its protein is CASPQGFRQAPYEQYF. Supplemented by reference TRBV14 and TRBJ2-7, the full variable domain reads EAGVTQFPSHSVIEKGQTVTLRCDPISGHDNLYWYRRVMGKEIKFLLHFVKESKQDESGMPNNRFLAERTGGTYSTLKVQPAELEDSGVYFCASPQGFRQAPYEQYFGPGTRLTVT.

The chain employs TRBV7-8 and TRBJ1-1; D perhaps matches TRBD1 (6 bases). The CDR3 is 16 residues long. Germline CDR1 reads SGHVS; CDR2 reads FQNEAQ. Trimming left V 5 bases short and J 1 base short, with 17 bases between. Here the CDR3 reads CASSPQGHLQNTEAFF. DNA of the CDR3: TGTGCCAGCAGCCCGCAGGGACACCTACAGAACACTGAAGCTTTCTTT. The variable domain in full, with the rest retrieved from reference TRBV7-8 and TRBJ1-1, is GAGVSQSPRYKVAKRGQDVALRCDPISGHVSLFWYQQALGQGPEFLTYFQNEAQLDKSGLPSDRFFAERPEGSVSTLKIQRTQQEDSAVYLCASSPQGHLQNTEAFFGQGTRLTVV.

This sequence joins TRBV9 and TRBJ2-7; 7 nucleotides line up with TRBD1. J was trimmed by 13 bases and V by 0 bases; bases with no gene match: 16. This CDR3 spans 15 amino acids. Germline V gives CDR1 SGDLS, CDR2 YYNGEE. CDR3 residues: CASSVEFAPGQPLYF. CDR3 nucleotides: TGTGCCAGCAGCGTAGAGTTCGCCCCGGGACAGCCTCTTTACTTC.

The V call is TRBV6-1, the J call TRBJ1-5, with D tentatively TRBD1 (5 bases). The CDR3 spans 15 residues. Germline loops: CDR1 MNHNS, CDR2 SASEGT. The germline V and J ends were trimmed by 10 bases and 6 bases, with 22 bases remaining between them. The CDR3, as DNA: TGTGCCACGCGCTCCCGGCGGGACGGTGCTCAGCCCCAGCATTTT. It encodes CATRSRRDGAQPQHF.